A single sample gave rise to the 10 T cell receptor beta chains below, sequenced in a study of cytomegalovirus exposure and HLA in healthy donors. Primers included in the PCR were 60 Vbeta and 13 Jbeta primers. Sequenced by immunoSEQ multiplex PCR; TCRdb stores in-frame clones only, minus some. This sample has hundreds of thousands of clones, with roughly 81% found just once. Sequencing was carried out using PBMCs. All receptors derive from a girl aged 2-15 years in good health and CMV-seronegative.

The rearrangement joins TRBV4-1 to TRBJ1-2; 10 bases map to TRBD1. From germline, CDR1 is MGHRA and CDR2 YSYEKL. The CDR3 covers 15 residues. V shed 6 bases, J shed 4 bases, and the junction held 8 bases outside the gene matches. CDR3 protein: CASRTDRGRFYGYTF. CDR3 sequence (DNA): TGCGCCAGCAGAACCGACAGGGGGCGGTTCTATGGCTACACCTTC.

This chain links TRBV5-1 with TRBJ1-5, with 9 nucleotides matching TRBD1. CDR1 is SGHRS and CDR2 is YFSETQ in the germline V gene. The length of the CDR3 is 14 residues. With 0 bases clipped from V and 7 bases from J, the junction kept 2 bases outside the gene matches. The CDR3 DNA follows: TGCGCCAGCAGCTTGGGGGACAGGGAACAGCCCCAGCATTTT. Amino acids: CASSLGDREQPQHF.

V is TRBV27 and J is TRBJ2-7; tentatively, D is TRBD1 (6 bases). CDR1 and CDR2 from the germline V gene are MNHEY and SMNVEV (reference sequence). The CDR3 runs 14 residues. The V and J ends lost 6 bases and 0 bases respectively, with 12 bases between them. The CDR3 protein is CASRRQAYSYEQYF. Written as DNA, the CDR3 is TGTGCCAGCAGGCGACAGGCGTACTCCTACGAGCAGTACTTC.

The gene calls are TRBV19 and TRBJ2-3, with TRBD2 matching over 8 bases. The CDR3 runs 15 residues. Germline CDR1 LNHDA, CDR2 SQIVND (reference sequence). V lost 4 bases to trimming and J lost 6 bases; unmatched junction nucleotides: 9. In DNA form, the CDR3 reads TGTGCCAGTAGTACACACGGGACTAGGGGCGATACGCAGTATTTT. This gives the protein CASSTHGTRGDTQYF.

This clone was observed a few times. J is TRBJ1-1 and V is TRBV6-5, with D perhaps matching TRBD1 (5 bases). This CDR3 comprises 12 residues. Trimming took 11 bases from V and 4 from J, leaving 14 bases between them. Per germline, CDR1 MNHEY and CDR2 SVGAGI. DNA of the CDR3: TGTGCCGCAGAACAGGCATTCACTGAAGCTTTCTTT. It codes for CAAEQAFTEAFF.

CDR3 coding DNA: TGTGCCATCAGTGGATTTCGAAGGGAGTCCAATCAGCCCCAGCATTTT. This encodes CAISGFRRESNQPQHF. J is TRBJ1-5 and V is TRBV10-3; D is unresolved. V shed 4 bases and J shed 3 bases, with 16 bases lying between them. The CDR3 totals 16 residues. The germline CDR1 and CDR2 sequences are ENHRY and SYGVKD.

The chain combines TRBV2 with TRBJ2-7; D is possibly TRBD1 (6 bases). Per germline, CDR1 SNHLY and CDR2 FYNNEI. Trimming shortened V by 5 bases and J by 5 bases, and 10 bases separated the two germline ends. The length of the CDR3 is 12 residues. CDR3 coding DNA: TGTGCCAGCAGTACAGGGATACACGAGCAGTACTTC. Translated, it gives CASSTGIHEQYF.

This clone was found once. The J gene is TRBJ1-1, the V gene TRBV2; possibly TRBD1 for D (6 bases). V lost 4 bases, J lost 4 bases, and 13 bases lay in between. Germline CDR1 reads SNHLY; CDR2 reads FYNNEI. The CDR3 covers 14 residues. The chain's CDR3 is CASSGEGRGTEAFF. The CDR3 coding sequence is TGTGCCAGCAGTGGAGAGGGCAGGGGCACTGAAGCTTTCTTT.

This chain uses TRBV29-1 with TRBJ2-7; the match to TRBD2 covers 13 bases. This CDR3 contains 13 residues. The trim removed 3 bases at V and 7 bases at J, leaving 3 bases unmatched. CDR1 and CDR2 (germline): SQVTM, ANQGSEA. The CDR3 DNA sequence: TGCAGCGTTGATGCGGGACTAGCGGGGGAGCAGTACTTC. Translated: CSVDAGLAGEQYF.

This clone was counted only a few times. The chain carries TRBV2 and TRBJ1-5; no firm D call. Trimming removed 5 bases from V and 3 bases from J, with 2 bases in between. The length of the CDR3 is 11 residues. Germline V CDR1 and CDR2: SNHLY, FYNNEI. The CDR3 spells CASSHNQPQHF. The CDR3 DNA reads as TGTGCCAGCAGTCACAATCAGCCCCAGCATTTT.